This TCR beta chain was profiled in a study of neurological immune-mediated disorders. Study details: The roughly 35 multiple sclerosis patients comprised approximately 30 that were relapsing-remitting and 3 that were secondary progressive.

Concerning this clonotype: Antigen specificity is unknown.

This CDR3 contains 14 residues. Germline-derived CDR1 and CDR2 are SGHTA and FQGTGA. Trimming removed 3 bases from V and 9 bases from J, with 16 bases in between. Unsorted libraries came from 2 million PBMCs stored at -80 °C. TCRdb re-called the 5' RACE reads through MiXCR, storing one row per CDR3 protein. The table records about 59,000 distinct CDR3 sequences, under 4.5% of them present only once. Whole-study results and caveats: Phylogenetic grouping assigned the repertoires of 18 of 34 multiple sclerosis patients to a single cluster of related CDR3 sequences. This cluster may be a repertoire-level signature.

This sequence was found in a woman aged 25 to 39 with multiple sclerosis. This rearrangement joins TRBV7-3 to TRBJ2-3; D remains ambiguous. Sequencing input: PBMCs. Here the CDR3 reads CASSFKGNRGTQYF. The CDR3 coding sequence is TGTGCCAGCAGCTTCAAGGGAAATCGAGGCACGCAGTATTTT.